This T cell receptor beta chain is drawn from a study of T cells in Graves' hyperthyroidism and ophthalmopathy. General study points: Ophthalmopathy was distinguished from stable hyperthyroidism by 13 V-J signatures.

RNA transcripts served as the template for amplifying TCR beta CDR3 regions. An initial round of RT-PCR targeting the TCR CDR3 relied on the HTBI primer set. One entry per CDR3 protein, called by TCRdb with MiXCR from the multiplex PCR reads. The data hold about 740,000 distinct CDR3 sequences, with 11% to 15% observed a single time. Pregnant or lactating patients were excluded, as were those with uncontrolled infection or other autoimmune disease. Diagnostic assessment was based on clinical symptoms, serum thyroxine and TRAb, thyroid ultrasound and orbital computed tomography. The sample holds a few counts of this clonotype. The antigen is unknown. V shed 1 base and J 12 bases; nucleotides not matched to a gene: 4. The V gene's germline CDR1 is DFQATT and CDR2 SNEGSKA (reference sequence). CDR3 length equals 12 residues.

Sequencing was performed on blood. This sequence joins TRBV20-1 and TRBJ2-1; TRBD2 agrees at 9 bases. This sequence was found in a woman younger than 30 with Graves' hyperthyroidism. The chain's CDR3 is CSARGLADRQFF. CDR3 sequence (DNA): TGCAGTGCTAGAGGACTAGCGGATAGGCAGTTCTTC.